This entry lists 7 T cell receptor beta chains sequenced from one sample in a study of CD8 T cells in ankylosing spondylitis. TCRdb reprocessed the 5' RACE reads with MiXCR, giving one entry per CDR3 protein. The sample includes some 140,000 distinct CDR3 sequences, 7.3% of them seen just once. The sample was blood, either unsorted or a sorted T cell fraction (not recorded which). These receptor sequences come from a female donor with ankylosing spondylitis or in good health (not recorded which).

This clonotype came up many times. The genes are TRBV3-1 and TRBJ2-3; D unclear. The CDR3 has 14 amino acids. The germline CDR1 and CDR2 sequences are LGHDT and YNNKEL (reference sequence). Trimming pared 3 bases from V and 1 base from J, leaving 8 bases between. The CDR3 DNA is TGTGCCAGCAGCCAGGGTTCGGGCACAGATACGCAGTATTTT. As protein: CASSQGSGTDTQYF.

This clonotype was counted many times. The rearrangement joins TRBV11-1 to TRBJ1-4; 9 nucleotides agree with TRBD1. Losses at the gene ends were 5 bases for V and 0 bases for J; bases not matched to a gene: 10. CDR1 and CDR2 (germline): SGHAT, FQDESV (reference sequence). The CDR3 has 18 residues. The DNA for the CDR3 is TGTGCCAGCAGCCGGAGGACAGGGGCCCTTGCAACTAATGAAAAACTGTTTTTT. Encoded protein: CASSRRTGALATNEKLFF.

This chain's CDR3 is CASSRVTIQEGQFF. CDR3 coding DNA: TGTGCCAGCAGCAGGGTAACTATACAGGAGGGGCAGTTCTTC. This chain connects TRBV2 to TRBJ2-1; D is perhaps TRBD2 (6 bases). The CDR3 extends over 14 amino acids. CDR1 is SNHLY and CDR2 is FYNNEI in the germline V gene. V lost 6 bases and J lost 12, with 21 bases in between.

This clonotype was recorded at least ten times. The chain employs TRBV29-1 and TRBJ2-7; 8 bases line up with TRBD1. V was clipped by 0 bases and J by 1 base; unmatched bases: 5. This CDR3 is built from 15 residues. Germline lookup yields CDR1 SQVTM and CDR2 ANQGSEA. The DNA of the CDR3 is TGCAGCGTTGAAGATGGGGGACAGGCATCCTACGAGCAGTACTTC. Its protein product is CSVEDGGQASYEQYF.

This clonotype was recorded many times. The chain combines TRBV5-1 with TRBJ2-5; 8 nucleotides align to TRBD2. CDR3 length: 14 amino acids. Trimming cost V 4 bases and J 4 bases; bases outside gene matches: 6. CDR1 is SGHRS and CDR2 is YFSETQ in the germline V gene. The CDR3 loop is CASSQGLVGETQYF. DNA of the CDR3: TGCGCCAGCAGCCAGGGACTAGTCGGAGAGACCCAGTACTTC.

At least ten counts were recorded for this clonotype. The chain combines TRBV19 with TRBJ2-5, with 7 bases that match TRBD1. Per the germline V gene, CDR1 is LNHDA and CDR2 is SQIVND (reference sequence). J lost 2 bases, V lost 5 bases, and 5 bases had no gene match. The CDR3 length is 14 residues. The CDR3 nucleotides are TGTGCCAGTAGTCCATGGGGACAGCAAGAGACCCAGTACTTC. Translating it yields CASSPWGQQETQYF.

This chain uses TRBV12-3 or TRBV12-4 with TRBJ1-1; D may be TRBD1 (6 bases). The V end lost 7 bases, the J end lost 1 base, and 10 bases lay between the germline ends. This CDR3 region has 13 residues. The CDR3 here is CASIDRTNTEAFF. The DNA of the CDR3 is TGTGCCAGCATCGACAGGACGAACACTGAAGCTTTCTTT.